The entry that follows covers one T cell receptor (beta chain) sequence. The controls were healthy donors who were matched for age and sex. A quantity of roughly 0.5 to 1 ug RNA underwent reverse transcription using random hexamers. TCRdb re-called the immunoSEQ multiplex PCR reads through MiXCR, storing one row per CDR3 protein. The repertoire has roughly 180,000 distinct CDR3 sequences, roughly 94% of them found once; the top ten carry 0.085% to 0.12%. The sample is drawn from a study of CD8 T cells in Susac syndrome. CDR3 length: 15 amino acids. Germline assignment: CDR1 DFQATT and CDR2 SNEGSKA (reference sequence). Trimming stripped 3 bases from V and 4 bases from J, with 16 bases between.

The receptor's source is a human donor in good health. V gene TRBV20-1 combines with J gene TRBJ1-5; D is unclear. The sequenced material came from CD4+ T cells from PBMCs. CDR3 sequence reads: CSASGEVTRNQPQHF. CDR3 DNA: TGCAGTGCTAGTGGGGAGGTCACGAGAAATCAGCCCCAGCATTTT.